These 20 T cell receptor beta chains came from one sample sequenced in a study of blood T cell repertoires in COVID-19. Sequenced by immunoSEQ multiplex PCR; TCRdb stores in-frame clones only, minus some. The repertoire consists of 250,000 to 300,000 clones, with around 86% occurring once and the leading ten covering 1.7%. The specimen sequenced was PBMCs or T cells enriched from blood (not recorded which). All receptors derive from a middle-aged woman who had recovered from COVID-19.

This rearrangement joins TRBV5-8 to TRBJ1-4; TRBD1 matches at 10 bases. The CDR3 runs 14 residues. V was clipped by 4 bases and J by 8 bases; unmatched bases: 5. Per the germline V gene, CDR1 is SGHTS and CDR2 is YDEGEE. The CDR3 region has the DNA TGTGCCAGCAGCCCCGGGACAGGGGTCGAAAAACTGTTTTTT. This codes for CASSPGTGVEKLFF.

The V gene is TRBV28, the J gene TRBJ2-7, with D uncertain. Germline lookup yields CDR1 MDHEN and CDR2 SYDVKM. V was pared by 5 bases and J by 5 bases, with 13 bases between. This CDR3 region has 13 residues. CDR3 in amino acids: CASSANNPHEQYF. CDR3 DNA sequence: TGTGCCAGCAGTGCCAACAACCCCCACGAGCAGTACTTC.

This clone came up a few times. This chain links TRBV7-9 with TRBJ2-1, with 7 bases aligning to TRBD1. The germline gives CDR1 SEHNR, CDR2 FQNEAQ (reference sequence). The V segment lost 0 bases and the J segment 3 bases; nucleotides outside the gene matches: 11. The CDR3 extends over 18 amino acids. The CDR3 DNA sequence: TGTGCCAGCAGCTTAGCGTTTCGTGGACAGGATCGCTACAATGAGCAGTTCTTC. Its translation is CASSLAFRGQDRYNEQFF.

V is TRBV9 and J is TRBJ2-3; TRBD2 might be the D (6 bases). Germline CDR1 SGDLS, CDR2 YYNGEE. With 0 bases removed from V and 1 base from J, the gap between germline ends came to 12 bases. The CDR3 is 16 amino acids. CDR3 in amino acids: CASSVGGGVGTDTQYF. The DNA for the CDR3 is TGTGCCAGCAGCGTAGGAGGCGGGGTTGGCACAGATACGCAGTATTTT. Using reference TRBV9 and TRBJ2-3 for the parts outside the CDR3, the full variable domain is DSGVTQTPKHLITATGQRVTLRCSPRSGDLSVYWYQQSLDQGLQFLIQYYNGEERAKGNILERFSAQQFPDLHSELNLSSLELGDSALYFCASSVGGGVGTDTQYFGPGTRLTVL.

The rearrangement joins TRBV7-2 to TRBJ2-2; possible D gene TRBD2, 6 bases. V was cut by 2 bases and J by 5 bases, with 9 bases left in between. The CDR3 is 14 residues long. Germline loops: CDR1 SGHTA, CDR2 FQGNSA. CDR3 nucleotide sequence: TGTGCCAGCAGCTTAATGGGGGGAACCGGGGAGCTGTTTTTT. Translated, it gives CASSLMGGTGELFF.

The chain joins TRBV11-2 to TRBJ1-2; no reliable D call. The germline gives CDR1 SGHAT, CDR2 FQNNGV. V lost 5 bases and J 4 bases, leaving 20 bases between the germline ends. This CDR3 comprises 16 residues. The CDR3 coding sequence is TGTGCCAGCAGCCGGCTATCTCAGGTGGCGGGCTATGGCTACACCTTC. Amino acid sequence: CASSRLSQVAGYGYTF.

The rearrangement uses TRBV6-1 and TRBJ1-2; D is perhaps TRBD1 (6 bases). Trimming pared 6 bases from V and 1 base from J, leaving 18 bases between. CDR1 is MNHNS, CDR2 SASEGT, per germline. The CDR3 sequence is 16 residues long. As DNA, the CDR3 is TGTGCCAGCAGCGAATACCTACAGGGAGATAACTATGGCTACACCTTC. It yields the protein CASSEYLQGDNYGYTF.

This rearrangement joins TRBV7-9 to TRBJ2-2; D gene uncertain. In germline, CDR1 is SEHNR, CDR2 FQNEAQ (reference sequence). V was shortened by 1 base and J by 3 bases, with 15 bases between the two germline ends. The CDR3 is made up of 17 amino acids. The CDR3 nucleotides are TGTGCCAGCAGCTTAGGTTTTCGAGCGCCGTACACCGGGGAGCTGTTTTTT. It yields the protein CASSLGFRAPYTGELFF.

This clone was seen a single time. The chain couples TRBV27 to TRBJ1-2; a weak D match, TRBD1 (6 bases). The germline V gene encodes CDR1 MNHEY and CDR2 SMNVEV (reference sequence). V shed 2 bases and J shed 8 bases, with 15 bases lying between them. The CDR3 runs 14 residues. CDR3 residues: CASSLGQLPFGYTF. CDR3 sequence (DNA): TGTGCCAGCAGTTTAGGACAGCTGCCTTTCGGCTACACCTTC.

The CDR3 loop is CASSDFEVLASHSPLHF. Written as DNA, the CDR3 is TGTGCCAGCAGTGACTTTGAGGTACTAGCCTCACATTCACCCCTCCACTTT. The chain links TRBV25-1 to TRBJ1-6, with no clear D. CDR1 and CDR2 (germline): MGHDK, SYGVNS. The CDR3 is made up of 17 amino acids. Trimming shortened V by 3 bases and J by 8 bases, and 20 bases separated the two germline ends.

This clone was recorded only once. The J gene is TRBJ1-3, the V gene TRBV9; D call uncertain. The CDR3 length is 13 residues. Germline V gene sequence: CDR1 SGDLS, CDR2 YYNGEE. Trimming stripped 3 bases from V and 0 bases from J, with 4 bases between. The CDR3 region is CASSAISGNTIYF. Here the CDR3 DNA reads TGTGCCAGCAGCGCCATCTCTGGAAACACCATATATTTT.

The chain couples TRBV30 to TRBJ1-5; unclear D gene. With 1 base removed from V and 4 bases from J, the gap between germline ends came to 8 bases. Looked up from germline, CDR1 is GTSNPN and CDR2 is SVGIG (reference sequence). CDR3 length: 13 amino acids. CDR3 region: CAWSDQVNQPQHF. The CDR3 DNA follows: TGTGCCTGGAGTGACCAGGTAAATCAGCCCCAGCATTTT. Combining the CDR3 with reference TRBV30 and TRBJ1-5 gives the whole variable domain SQTIHQWPATLVQPVGSPLSLECTVEGTSNPNLYWYRQAAGRGLQLLFYSVGIGQISSEVPQNLSASRPQDRQFILSSKKLLLSDSGFYLCAWSDQVNQPQHFGDGTRLSIL.

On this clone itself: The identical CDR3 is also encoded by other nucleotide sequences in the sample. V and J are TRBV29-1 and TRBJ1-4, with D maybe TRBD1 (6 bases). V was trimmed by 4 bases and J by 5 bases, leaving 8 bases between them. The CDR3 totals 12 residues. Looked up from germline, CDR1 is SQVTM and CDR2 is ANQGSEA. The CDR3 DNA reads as TGCAGCGTTGCCAGGGGCAATGAAAAACTGTTTTTT. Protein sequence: CSVARGNEKLFF. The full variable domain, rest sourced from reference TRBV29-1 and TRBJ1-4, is SAVISQKPSRDICQRGTSLTIQCQVDSQVTMMFWYRQQPGQSLTLIATANQGSEATYESGFVIDKFPISRPNLTFSTLTVSNMSPEDSSIYLCSVARGNEKLFFGSGTQLSVL.

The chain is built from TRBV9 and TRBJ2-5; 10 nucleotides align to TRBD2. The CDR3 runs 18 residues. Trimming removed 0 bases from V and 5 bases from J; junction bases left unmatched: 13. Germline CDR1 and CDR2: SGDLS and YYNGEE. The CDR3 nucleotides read TGTGCCAGCAGCGTAGGTCTAGCGGGGGTAGCCGAGCGGGAGACCCAGTACTTC. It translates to CASSVGLAGVAERETQYF. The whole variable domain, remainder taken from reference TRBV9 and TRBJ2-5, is DSGVTQTPKHLITATGQRVTLRCSPRSGDLSVYWYQQSLDQGLQFLIQYYNGEERAKGNILERFSAQQFPDLHSELNLSSLELGDSALYFCASSVGLAGVAERETQYFGPGTRLLVL.

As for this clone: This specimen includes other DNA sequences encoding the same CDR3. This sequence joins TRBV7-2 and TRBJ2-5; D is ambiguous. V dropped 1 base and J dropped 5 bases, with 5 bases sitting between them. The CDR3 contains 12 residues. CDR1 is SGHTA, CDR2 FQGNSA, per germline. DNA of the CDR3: TGTGCCAGCAGCTTAGTTCGGGAGACCCAGTACTTC. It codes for CASSLVRETQYF.

The chain's CDR3 is CASSPTGQGGNQPQHF. CDR3 bases: TGTGCCAGCAGCCCGACGGGACAGGGAGGCAATCAGCCCCAGCATTTT. V gene TRBV3-1 (or the pseudogene TRBV3-2) combines with J gene TRBJ1-5; 9 bases match TRBD1. V lost 4 bases and J lost 2; bases outside the gene matches: 6. Germline V CDR1 and CDR2: LGHDT, YNNKEL (reference sequence). CDR3 length equals 16 residues.

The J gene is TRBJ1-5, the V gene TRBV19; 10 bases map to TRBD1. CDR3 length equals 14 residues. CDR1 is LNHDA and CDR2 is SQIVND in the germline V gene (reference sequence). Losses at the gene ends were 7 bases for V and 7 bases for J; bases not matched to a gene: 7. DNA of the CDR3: TGTGCCAGTACCAGGGACAGGGGACGCCAGCCCCAGCATTTT. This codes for CASTRDRGRQPQHF. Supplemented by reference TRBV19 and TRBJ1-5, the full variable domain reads DGGITQSPKYLFRKEGQNVTLSCEQNLNHDAMYWYRQDPGQGLRLIYYSQIVNDFQKGDIAEGYSVSREKKESFPLTVTSAQKNPTAFYLCASTRDRGRQPQHFGDGTRLSIL.

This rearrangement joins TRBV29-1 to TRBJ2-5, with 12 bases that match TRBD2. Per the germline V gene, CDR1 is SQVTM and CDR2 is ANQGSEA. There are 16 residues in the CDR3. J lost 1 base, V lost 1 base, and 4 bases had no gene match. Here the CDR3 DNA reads TGCAGCGTTGAAGGCGGACTAGCGGGATCCCAAGAGACCCAGTACTTC. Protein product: CSVEGGLAGSQETQYF.

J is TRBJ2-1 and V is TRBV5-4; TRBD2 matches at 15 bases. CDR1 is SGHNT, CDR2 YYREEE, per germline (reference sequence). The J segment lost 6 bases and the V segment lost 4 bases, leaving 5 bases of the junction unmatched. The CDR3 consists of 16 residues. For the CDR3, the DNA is TGTGCCAGCAGCCATGGACTAGCGGGAGGGGGCAATGAGCAGTTCTTC. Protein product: CASSHGLAGGGNEQFF.

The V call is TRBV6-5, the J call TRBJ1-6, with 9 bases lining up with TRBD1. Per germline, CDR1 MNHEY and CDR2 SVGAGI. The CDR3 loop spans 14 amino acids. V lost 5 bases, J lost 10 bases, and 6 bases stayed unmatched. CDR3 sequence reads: CASSRQGDGSPLHF. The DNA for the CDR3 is TGTGCCAGCAGTCGACAGGGGGATGGATCACCCCTCCACTTT.